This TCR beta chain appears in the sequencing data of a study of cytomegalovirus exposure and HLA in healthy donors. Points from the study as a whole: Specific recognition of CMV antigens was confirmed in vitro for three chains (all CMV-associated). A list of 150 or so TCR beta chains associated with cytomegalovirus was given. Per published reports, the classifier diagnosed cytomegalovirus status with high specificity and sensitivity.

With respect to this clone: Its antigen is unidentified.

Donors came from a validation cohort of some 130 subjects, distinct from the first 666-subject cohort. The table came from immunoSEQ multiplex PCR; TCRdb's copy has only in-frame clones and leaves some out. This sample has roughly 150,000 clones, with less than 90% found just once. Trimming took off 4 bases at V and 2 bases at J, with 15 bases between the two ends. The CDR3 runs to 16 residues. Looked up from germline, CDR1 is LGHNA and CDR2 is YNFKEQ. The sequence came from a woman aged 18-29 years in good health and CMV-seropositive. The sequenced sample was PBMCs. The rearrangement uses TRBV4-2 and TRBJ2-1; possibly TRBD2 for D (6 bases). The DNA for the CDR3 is TGTGCCAGCAGCCCCCGTGGCGGGAATACCTACAATGAGCAGTTCTTC. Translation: CASSPRGGNTYNEQFF.